These T cell receptor beta chains were read from a single sample in a study of blood T cell repertoires in COVID-19. Data came from immunoSEQ multiplex PCR; TCRdb stores just in-frame clones and leaves some out. The table has some 27,000 clones, around 67% seen once. The sequenced material came from peripheral blood. These receptors all stem from a human donor in a cohort sampled during active COVID-19. Both conserved end residues are trimmed from each CDR3.

12,TRBV3-1/TRBV3-2,TRBJ2-7,ASSQELQGNEQY
13,TRBV12-5,TRBJ1-1,ASGSAGTWGTEAF
11,TRBV12-3/TRBV12-4,TRBJ1-2,ASSPGQTGGYT
16,TRBV27,TRBJ1-1,ASSLSYPGRAMNTEAF
15,TRBV5-4,TRBJ2-2,ASSGSLTGANTGELF
13,TRBV29-1,TRBJ1-2,SGMDGGLVNGGYT
16,TRBV9,TRBJ2-1,ASSTPQGQVGRYNEQF
14,TRBV7-7,TRBJ2-2,ASSLGAQGVAGELF
10,TRBV25-1,TRBJ2-1,ASTGLAVEQF
11,TRBV2,TRBJ2-3,ASNAGRANTQY
15,TRBV15,TRBJ2-6,ATSRDRDYSGANVLT
13,TRBV5-1,TRBJ2-3,ASSPGAAYTDTQY
13,TRBV5-4,TRBJ2-3,ASSRPGLYADTQY
12,TRBV28,TRBJ1-6,ASRPGTGYSPLH
12,TRBV6-5,TRBJ2-1,ASSRGSGSDEQF
15,TRBV4-3,TRBJ2-7,ASSQDSRTGDPYEQY
12,TRBV7-2,TRBJ2-3,ASSAGLYTDTQY
15,TRBV7-2,TRBJ2-2,ASSSWTGRGLTGELF
16,TRBV11-3,TRBJ2-7,ASSLAAGGWGLSYEQY
12,TRBV7-9,TRBJ2-1,ASEGLAGHDEQF
14,TRBV28,TRBJ2-6,ASSFREGSGANVLT
10,TRBV19,TRBJ1-2,ASMQGNYGYT
14,TRBV19,TRBJ2-3,ASSIVSLRDRVTQY
11,TRBV5-1,TRBJ1-1,ASSRGLNTEAF
14,TRBV5-1,TRBJ1-2,ASSSGTGTSNYGYT
11,TRBV10-1,TRBJ2-1,ASSARTGGWQF
12,TRBV2,TRBJ2-2,ASTAQGDTGELF
12,TRBV6-5,TRBJ1-6,ASNPGQGESPLH
14,TRBV28,TRBJ2-7,ASTASGAASYVKQY
13,TRBV25-1,TRBJ1-2,ASHTTGGTNYGYT
13,TRBV10-3,TRBJ2-2,AISEGRESTGELF
11,TRBV6-1,TRBJ1-2,ASSEQGTYGYT
18,TRBV7-3,TRBJ2-3,ASSPTGLAGGPTHTDTQY
15,TRBV11-3,TRBJ2-5,ASSLVWNSGGAETQY